This is a list of T cell receptor beta chains from one sample in a study of blood T cell repertoires in COVID-19. The protocol was immunoSEQ multiplex PCR, while the TCRdb copy is restricted to in-frame clones and leaves out a portion. The sample has about 400,000 clones; about 90% are singletons. Sequenced input: PBMCs or T cells enriched from blood (not recorded which). The receptors shown here come from a woman aged 30 to 39 who had recovered from COVID-19. Both conserved end residues are part of each CDR3. The order of the fields is CDR3 protein, CDR3 DNA, J gene, D gene, clone size, V gene. The D gene is left open where the match is weak. Size is omitted from some rows. Given values are once, few, many or a class for expanded clones.

CASSETSGGYEQYF | TGTGCCAGCAGTGAGACTAGCGGAGGCTACGAGCAGTACTTC | TRBJ2-7 | TRBD2 | NA | TRBV6-1
CASSKTGDRTEAFF | TGTGCCAGCAGTAAGACAGGGGATCGAACTGAAGCTTTCTTT | TRBJ1-1 | TRBD1 | NA | TRBV6-5
CASSLGLANLYNEQFF | TGCGCCAGCAGCTTGGGCTTAGCCAACCTTTACAATGAGCAGTTCTTC | TRBJ2-1 | NA | NA | TRBV5-1
CASSFMGGTDTQYF | TGTGCCAGCAGCTTCATGGGCGGCACAGATACGCAGTATTTT | TRBJ2-3 | NA | NA | TRBV27
CASSIWQSLPNTQYF | TGTGCCAGTAGTATCTGGCAGTCCCTCCCAAATACGCAGTATTTT | TRBJ2-3 | NA | NA | TRBV19
CASTTGGAVAKNIQYF | TGTGCCAGCACCACGGGTGGGGCGGTAGCCAAAAACATTCAGTACTTC | TRBJ2-4 | NA | few | TRBV28
CASSLVIGAGEETQYF | TGTGCCAGCAGCTTAGTGATTGGGGCAGGGGAAGAGACCCAGTACTTC | TRBJ2-5 | NA | NA | TRBV7-2
CASSVRASGSYEQYF | TGTGCCAGCAGTGTTAGGGCTAGCGGGAGTTACGAGCAGTACTTC | TRBJ2-7 | TRBD2 | NA | TRBV28
CASSLRDKNTEAFF | TGTGCCAGCAGTTTAAGGGACAAGAACACTGAAGCTTTCTTT | TRBJ1-1 | NA | NA | TRBV28
CASSYRGESSLAFF | TGTGCCAGCAGTTACAGGGGTGAATCTTCTTTGGCTTTCTTT | TRBJ1-1 | NA | NA | TRBV6-2/TRBV6-3
CASSEAGRGGYEQYF | TGTGCCAGCAGTGAGGCAGGGCGAGGGGGCTACGAGCAGTACTTC | TRBJ2-7 | NA | NA | TRBV25-1
CASSLTGRITEQYF | TGTGCCAGCAGCTTGACAGGGAGAATAACTGAGCAGTACTTC | TRBJ2-7 | NA | few | TRBV5-4
CASSQEIGTGRTEAFF | TGTGCCAGCAGCCAAGAAATTGGGACAGGGCGGACTGAAGCTTTCTTT | TRBJ1-1 | TRBD1 | few | TRBV4-2
CASSYKGQGAHGYTF | TGTGCCAGTAGTTATAAGGGGCAGGGGGCGCATGGCTACACCTTC | TRBJ1-2 | TRBD1 | NA | TRBV19
CASSRDINTEAFF | TGTGCCAGCAGCCGGGATATAAACACTGAAGCTTTCTTT | TRBJ1-1 | NA | NA | TRBV13
CASSAQGGTPQHF | TGCGCCAGCAGTGCCCAAGGGGGCACGCCCCAGCATTTT | TRBJ1-5 | TRBD1 | NA | TRBV10-2
CASSFPGQSPAGNTIYF | TGTGCCAGCAGCTTTCCGGGACAGTCTCCTGCTGGAAACACCATATATTTT | TRBJ1-3 | NA | NA | TRBV21-1
CASSREPTGANVLTF | TGTGCCAGCAGCCGAGAGCCGACTGGGGCCAACGTCCTGACTTTC | TRBJ2-6 | NA | NA | TRBV5-4
CASSKKYRDTPRINTEAFF | TGTGCCAGCAGCAAAAAATACCGGGACACACCACGGATAAACACTGAAGCTTTCTTT | TRBJ1-1 | NA | NA | TRBV21-1
CAIGTFTGVYGYTF | TGTGCCATCGGGACCTTCACAGGGGTCTATGGCTACACCTTC | TRBJ1-2 | TRBD1 | NA | TRBV10-3
CASSLAPSQGQETQYF | TGCGCCAGCAGCTTGGCCCCTTCCCAGGGCCAAGAGACCCAGTACTTC | TRBJ2-5 | NA | NA | TRBV5-1
CASSISTGVGNTIYF | TGTGCCAGCAGTATTTCGACAGGGGTCGGAAACACCATATATTTT | TRBJ1-3 | TRBD1 | once | TRBV6-5
CASSLSGEWEKLFF | TGCGCCAGCAGCTTGTCGGGGGAGTGGGAAAAACTGTTTTTT | TRBJ1-4 | NA | NA | TRBV5-1
CASSLDRQGLSTEAFF | TGTGCCAGCAGCTTGGATCGACAGGGTTTGTCTACTGAAGCTTTCTTT | TRBJ1-1 | TRBD1 | NA | TRBV5-5
CASSRRDRHEQFF | TGTGCCAGCAGTCGCAGGGATCGGCATGAGCAGTTCTTC | TRBJ2-1 | NA | once | TRBV12-3/TRBV12-4
CASSYLPAGAEPLHF | TGTGCCAGCAGCTACCTCCCCGCTGGGGCAGAGCCCCTCCACTTT | TRBJ1-6 | NA | NA | TRBV2
CAISDPPSGREDEQFF | TGTGCCATCAGTGACCCCCCTAGCGGGAGAGAGGATGAGCAGTTCTTC | TRBJ2-1 | TRBD2 | once | TRBV10-3
CAWSSQGSSYNEQFF | TGTGCCTGGAGTAGCCAGGGGAGCTCCTACAATGAGCAGTTCTTC | TRBJ2-1 | NA | NA | TRBV30
CASSLRTPYEQYF | TGTGCCAGCAGTTTGCGGACTCCGTACGAGCAGTACTTC | TRBJ2-7 | NA | NA | TRBV6-2/TRBV6-3
CATDNEQYF | TGTGCCACCGACAACGAGCAGTACTTC | TRBJ2-7 | NA | NA | TRBV19
CASSLDQGGYGYTF | TGCGCCAGCAGCTTGGATCAGGGGGGTTATGGCTACACCTTC | TRBJ1-2 | TRBD1 | NA | TRBV5-1
CASGSGQGGRETQYF | TGTGCTAGTGGTTCCGGACAGGGAGGTAGGGAGACCCAGTACTTC | TRBJ2-5 | TRBD1 | NA | TRBV12-5